A single sample gave rise to the 13 T cell receptor beta chains below, sequenced in a study of human T cells and chemical hapten exposure. Each CDR3 protein is one row after TCRdb ran MiXCR on the RACE reads. The sample lists tens of thousands of distinct CDR3 sequences, approximately 12% occurring once. Indicated time point: patch test 1, 2 weeks after DPC sensitization. Treatment in this sample: therapeutic diphenylcyclopropenone sensitization with weekly scalp DPC. The sequenced sample was whole blood, obtained in connection with sensitization to the hapten diphenylcyclopropenone (DPC). The receptors were sampled from a woman aged 60-75 years with alopecia areata. Some clones in this sample may be carry-over from other donors' samples.

This clonotype was detected many times. The chain is built from TRBV6-6 and TRBJ2-7, with a weak D call TRBD1 (6 bases). Between the trimmed V and J ends, which lost 0 bases and 2 bases, there was a span of 14 bases. The CDR3 consists of 16 residues. Germline-derived CDR1 and CDR2 are MNHNY and SVGAGI (reference sequence). In DNA, the CDR3 is TGTGCCAGCAGTTACTCGACAGGTCACTCTACCTACGAGCAGTACTTC. As protein: CASSYSTGHSTYEQYF.

This clonotype was picked up a small number of times. The rearrangement uses TRBV5-1 and TRBJ2-2; 7 nucleotides match TRBD1. The CDR3 consists of 15 residues. Germline V gene sequence: CDR1 SGHRS, CDR2 YFSETQ. Trimming removed 3 bases from V and 3 bases from J; junction bases left unmatched: 5. In DNA, the CDR3 is TGCGCCAGCAGCTCCGGGACAGTATACACCGGGGAGCTGTTTTTT. This translates into CASSSGTVYTGELFF.

The chain uses TRBV9 and TRBJ2-1; D remains ambiguous. With 0 bases removed from V and 5 bases from J, the gap between germline ends came to 6 bases. The germline gives CDR1 SGDLS, CDR2 YYNGEE. This CDR3 is 13 amino acids long. The CDR3 here is CASSVGYNNEQFF. CDR3 in DNA: TGTGCCAGCAGCGTAGGCTATAACAATGAGCAGTTCTTC. Combining the CDR3 with reference TRBV9 and TRBJ2-1 gives the whole variable domain DSGVTQTPKHLITATGQRVTLRCSPRSGDLSVYWYQQSLDQGLQFLIQYYNGEERAKGNILERFSAQQFPDLHSELNLSSLELGDSALYFCASSVGYNNEQFFGPGTRLTVL.

The chain carries TRBV9 and TRBJ2-1; the match to TRBD1 covers 9 bases. V was clipped by 3 bases and J by 9 bases; unmatched bases: 10. CDR3 length: 15 amino acids. Germline CDR1 SGDLS, CDR2 YYNGEE. The CDR3 nucleotides are TGTGCCAGCAGCGCATCCGGGACAGGGAGGGCTGAGCAGTTCTTC. Protein: CASSASGTGRAEQFF.

This clonotype turned up a few times. The V gene is TRBV19, the J gene TRBJ1-5; 8 bases map to TRBD1. Germline CDR1 reads LNHDA; CDR2 reads SQIVND (reference sequence). CDR3 length: 15 residues. Trimming cost V 4 bases and J 6 bases; bases outside gene matches: 8. DNA for the CDR3: TGTGCCAGTAGTAAAACAGGGGGATTTAGTCAGCCCCAGCATTTT. The encoded protein is CASSKTGGFSQPQHF.

This clonotype was seen many times. The rearrangement joins TRBV29-1 to TRBJ2-1, with 14 bases fitting TRBD2. CDR3 length equals 14 residues. The germline V gene has CDR1 SQVTM and CDR2 ANQGSEA. Trimming removed 3 bases from V and 9 bases from J; junction bases left unmatched: 4. The CDR3 protein is CSVETSGGASEQFF. The DNA of the CDR3 is TGCAGCGTTGAGACTAGCGGGGGGGCCAGTGAGCAGTTCTTC.

On this clonotype: One end of the junction is discordant with germline, which a read error may explain. The chain joins TRBV5-1 to TRBJ2-2, with 7 bases aligning to TRBD1. Germline V gives CDR1 SGHRS, CDR2 YFSETQ. There are 15 residues in the CDR3. The CDR3 sequence: CASSSDRTWAGEQFF. Here the CDR3 DNA reads TGCGCCAGCAGCTCGGACAGGACTTGGGCCGGGGAGCAGTTTTTT.

This clonotype was found a few times. The chain employs TRBV5-1 and TRBJ2-3, with D perhaps matching TRBD1 (5 bases). The germline CDR1 and CDR2 sequences are SGHRS and YFSETQ. The CDR3 runs to 14 residues. The V end lost 7 bases, the J end lost 2 bases, and 14 bases lay between the germline ends. The CDR3 reads CASSRQSPTDTQYF. The CDR3 nucleotides read TGCGCCAGCTCCAGACAGTCGCCCACAGATACGCAGTATTTT.

This clonotype was counted at least ten times. The V gene is TRBV29-1, the J gene TRBJ1-2; the match to TRBD1 covers 8 bases. V shed 0 bases and J 8 bases; nucleotides not matched to a gene: 5. The CDR3 runs 13 residues. The germline V gene encodes CDR1 SQVTM and CDR2 ANQGSEA. The CDR3 sequence: CSVEEITGGGYTF. CDR3 coding DNA: TGCAGCGTTGAAGAGATCACAGGGGGAGGCTACACCTTC.

This CDR3 is CASSLGTGSIEQYF. For the CDR3, the DNA is TGTGCCAGCAGTTTAGGTACAGGGTCAATCGAGCAGTACTTC. This chain connects TRBV12-3 or TRBV12-4 to TRBJ2-7; D is perhaps TRBD1 (6 bases). V was clipped by 1 base and J by 6 bases, with 13 bases between them. This CDR3 comprises 14 residues.

At least ten counts were recorded for this clonotype. The chain couples TRBV4-1 to TRBJ1-2; tentatively, D is TRBD1 (5 bases). Trimming removed 6 bases from V and 2 bases from J, with 25 bases in between. The V gene's germline CDR1 is MGHRA and CDR2 YSYEKL. The CDR3 is made up of 18 amino acids. The CDR3 sequence: CASSQSLLQGKPNYGYTF. The CDR3 region has the DNA TGCGCCAGCAGTCAATCCCTCCTTCAGGGCAAACCCAACTATGGCTACACCTTC.

This clonotype was detected many times. The chain employs TRBV6-5 and TRBJ2-7; D unclear. The CDR3 contains 14 residues. The germline V and J ends were trimmed by 6 bases and 3 bases, with 15 bases remaining between them. Germline assignment: CDR1 MNHEY and CDR2 SVGAGI. CDR3: CASSQNRAHYEQYF. CDR3 DNA sequence: TGTGCCAGCAGCCAAAATAGGGCCCACTACGAGCAGTACTTC.

The V gene is TRBV5-5, the J gene TRBJ2-3; 8 nucleotides agree with TRBD1. V dropped 0 bases and J dropped 6; count of bases not matched to a gene: 9. CDR1 and CDR2 (germline): SGHKS, YYEKEE (reference sequence). This CDR3 has 16 amino acids. The CDR3 bases are TGTGCCAGCAGCTTGGGATCAGGGGGCTGGATGGATACGCAGTATTTT. Amino acids: CASSLGSGGWMDTQYF.